The next 21 T cell receptor beta chains were all read from a single sample in a study of cytomegalovirus exposure and HLA in healthy donors. 13 Jbeta primers and 60 Vbeta primers were used for the PCR. The assay was immunoSEQ multiplex PCR, and TCRdb's table has in-frame clones only and misses some. The sample records about 130,000 clones, approximately 83% being singletons. The sequenced sample was PBMCs. The origin of the receptors is a girl aged 2-15 years in good health and CMV-seronegative.

This chain connects TRBV2 to TRBJ2-3, with 7 bases matching TRBD2. There are 13 residues in the CDR3. Germline CDR1 and CDR2: SNHLY and FYNNEI. Trimming at V came to 11 bases and at J to 2 bases, leaving 7 bases not matched to a gene. In DNA form, the CDR3 reads TGTGCCCGGGGGGAAGAGAACACAGATACGCAGTATTTT. Protein: CARGEENTDTQYF. The variable domain in full, completed from reference TRBV2 and TRBJ2-3, reads EPEVTQTPSHQVTQMGQEVILRCVPISNHLYFYWYRQILGQKVEFLVSFYNNEISEKSEIFDDQFSVERPDGSNFTLKIRSTKLEDSAMYFCARGEENTDTQYFGPGTRLTVL.

This sequence joins TRBV2 and TRBJ1-4, with unresolved D. This CDR3 is 12 amino acids long. CDR1 SNHLY and CDR2 FYNNEI come from the germline V gene. Trimming pared 5 bases from V and 17 bases from J, leaving 18 bases between. CDR3 sequence: CASSPTQTRVFF. The CDR3, as DNA: TGTGCCAGCAGTCCCACCCAAACCCGGGTTTTTTTT. Complete variable domain (other parts from reference TRBV2 and TRBJ1-4): EPEVTQTPSHQVTQMGQEVILRCVPISNHLYFYWYRQILGQKVEFLVSFYNNEISEKSEIFDDQFSVERPDGSNFTLKIRSTKLEDSAMYFCASSPTQTRVFFGSGTQLSVL.

The chain joins TRBV5-1 to TRBJ2-3; 8 nucleotides align to TRBD1. The length of the CDR3 is 16 residues. With 4 bases clipped from V and 2 bases from J, the junction kept 9 bases outside the gene matches. Germline CDR1 is SGHRS and CDR2 is YFSETQ. The CDR3 loop is CASSAGQVLPTDTQYF. CDR3 in DNA: TGCGCCAGCAGCGCGGGACAGGTTTTGCCCACAGATACGCAGTATTTT.

The chain combines TRBV27 with TRBJ1-4; 9 nucleotides line up with TRBD1. Looked up from germline, CDR1 is MNHEY and CDR2 is SMNVEV (reference sequence). With 5 bases clipped from V and 7 bases from J, the junction kept 5 bases outside the gene matches. This CDR3 is 14 amino acids long. CDR3 region: CASSTGTGLEKLFF. CDR3 sequence (DNA): TGTGCCAGCAGTACCGGGACAGGGCTTGAAAAACTGTTTTTT.

The rearrangement links TRBV4-1 to TRBJ1-6; D gene unclear. Germline lookup yields CDR1 MGHRA and CDR2 YSYEKL. V lost 3 bases and J 0 bases, leaving 12 bases between the germline ends. The CDR3 spans 17 residues. This CDR3 reads CASSHTGGSSYNSPLHF. The CDR3 DNA reads as TGCGCCAGCAGCCACACGGGAGGGAGCTCCTATAATTCACCCCTCCACTTT.

V gene TRBV10-1 combines with J gene TRBJ2-7; TRBD1 agrees at 7 bases. The germline CDR1 and CDR2 sequences are WNHNN and SYGVQD (reference sequence). The V segment lost 10 bases and the J segment 1 base; nucleotides outside the gene matches: 4. The CDR3 runs 12 residues. This CDR3 reads CANWDRSYEQYF. The CDR3 nucleotides are TGCGCCAACTGGGACAGATCCTACGAGCAGTACTTC.

The chain joins TRBV15 to TRBJ1-2, with 12 positions matching TRBD1. Per germline, CDR1 LNHNV and CDR2 YYDKDF (reference sequence). The J segment lost 6 bases and the V segment lost 1 base, leaving 3 bases of the junction unmatched. The CDR3 covers 15 residues. The CDR3 sequence is CATSRAGQGADGYTF. The DNA of the CDR3 is TGTGCCACCAGCAGAGCGGGACAGGGGGCAGATGGCTACACCTTC.

The rearrangement uses TRBV18 and TRBJ1-1; D might be TRBD1 (6 bases). V was cut by 3 bases and J by 3 bases, with 14 bases left in between. The germline V gene has CDR1 KGHSH and CDR2 LQKENI. This CDR3 spans 15 amino acids. The CDR3 region has the DNA TGTGCCAGCTCACCGCAGGGACAAGGAGACACTGAAGCTTTCTTT. It codes for CASSPQGQGDTEAFF. The full variable domain, its missing parts supplied by reference TRBV18 and TRBJ1-1, is NAGVMQNPRHLVRRRGQEARLRCSPMKGHSHVYWYRQLPEEGLKFMVYLQKENIIDESGMPKERFSAEFPKEGPSILRIQQVVRGDSAAYFCASSPQGQGDTEAFFGQGTRLTVV.

This chain joins TRBV13 and TRBJ1-5, with no clear D. Germline V gene lookup returns CDR1 PRHDT and CDR2 FYEKMQ (reference sequence). The germline V and J ends were trimmed by 0 bases and 0 bases, with 3 bases remaining between them. CDR3 length: 14 amino acids. CDR3: CASSLGSSNQPQHF. For the CDR3, the DNA is TGTGCCAGCAGCTTAGGCAGTAGCAATCAGCCCCAGCATTTT.

The chain employs TRBV2 and TRBJ2-2; 8 nucleotides match TRBD1. This CDR3 contains 15 residues. V gave up 6 bases and J gave up 1 base; unmatched junction bases: 4. Germline V gene data show CDR1 as SNHLY and CDR2 as FYNNEI. Written as DNA, the CDR3 is TGTGCCAGCAGCCAACAGGGGGGGAACACCGGGGAGCTGTTTTTT. Protein: CASSQQGGNTGELFF.

This clone showed up just once. J is TRBJ1-1 and V is TRBV7-3, with D possibly being TRBD1 (5 bases). The V gene's germline CDR1 is SGHTA and CDR2 FQGTGA. Trimming took off 5 bases at V and 0 bases at J, with 19 bases between the two ends. The CDR3 is made up of 17 amino acids. The CDR3 DNA is TGTGCCAGCAGCCCCGGAGTGGGCAGGGCGCTGAACACTGAAGCTTTCTTT. This sequence encodes CASSPGVGRALNTEAFF.

The genes are TRBV6-1 and TRBJ1-2, with 9 nucleotides matching TRBD1. Germline V gene data show CDR1 as MNHNS and CDR2 as SASEGT. The CDR3 runs 16 residues. V shed 0 bases, J shed 4 bases, and the junction held 6 bases outside the gene matches. The CDR3 region has the DNA TGTGCCAGCAGTGAAGCGTGGGGACAGGGACTCTATGGCTACACCTTC. Protein product: CASSEAWGQGLYGYTF.

The gene calls are TRBV2 and TRBJ2-5; TRBD2 might be the D (5 bases). Matching the DNA end better, TRBJ2-7 makes the J call doubtful. The CDR3 runs to 12 residues. Germline-derived CDR1 and CDR2 are SNHLY and FYNNEI. CDR3 loop: CASSGEPYEQYF. For the CDR3, the DNA is TGTGCCAGCAGCGGGGAGCCCTACGAGCAGTACTTC.

This clone was detected a few times. The V and J genes are TRBV9 and TRBJ2-3; TRBD2 matches 11 bases. The V and J ends lost 2 bases and 6 bases, in that order; junction bases with no gene match: 2. In germline, CDR1 is SGDLS, CDR2 YYNGEE. The CDR3 runs to 14 residues. CDR3 region: CASSVRLAGDTQYF. The CDR3 nucleotides read TGTGCCAGCAGCGTGAGACTAGCGGGGGATACGCAGTATTTT. Filled out from reference TRBV9 and TRBJ2-3, the complete variable domain reads DSGVTQTPKHLITATGQRVTLRCSPRSGDLSVYWYQQSLDQGLQFLIQYYNGEERAKGNILERFSAQQFPDLHSELNLSSLELGDSALYFCASSVRLAGDTQYFGPGTRLTVL.

The J gene is TRBJ1-5, the V gene TRBV19; TRBD1 matches 9 bases. The length of the CDR3 is 16 residues. V lost 3 bases to trimming and J lost 6 bases; unmatched junction nucleotides: 9. Germline assignment: CDR1 LNHDA and CDR2 SQIVND (reference sequence). The CDR3 sequence is CASSILNRGLGQPQHF. In DNA form, the CDR3 reads TGTGCCAGTAGTATCCTAAACAGGGGGCTCGGTCAGCCCCAGCATTTT. Full variable domain (outside the CDR3, taken from reference TRBV19 and TRBJ1-5): DGGITQSPKYLFRKEGQNVTLSCEQNLNHDAMYWYRQDPGQGLRLIYYSQIVNDFQKGDIAEGYSVSREKKESFPLTVTSAQKNPTAFYLCASSILNRGLGQPQHFGDGTRLSIL.

This clone was counted a single time. The CDR3 bases are TGTGCCAGCAGCGTAGGGGTCACTAGCCTGGTTACCGGGGAGCTGTTTTTT. Amino acids: CASSVGVTSLVTGELFF. The gene calls are TRBV9 and TRBJ2-2; weak D call: TRBD2 (6 bases). Germline V gene sequence: CDR1 SGDLS, CDR2 YYNGEE. The CDR3 extends over 17 amino acids. V was pared by 0 bases and J by 5 bases, with 17 bases between.

This chain joins TRBV7-2 and TRBJ2-7, with D perhaps matching TRBD1 (5 bases). Germline V gives CDR1 SGHTA, CDR2 FQGNSA. V lost 5 bases and J lost 2, with 16 bases in between. CDR3 length: 15 amino acids. As DNA, the CDR3 is TGTGCCAGCAGCCCCCCCGGCAGGGAAGCCTACGAGCAGTACTTC. Translated, it gives CASSPPGREAYEQYF.

The genes are TRBV4-1 and TRBJ2-5; 7 bases agree with TRBD1. The CDR3 is 13 residues long. Trimming at V came to 4 bases and at J to 2 bases, leaving 1 base not matched to a gene. Looked up from germline, CDR1 is MGHRA and CDR2 is YSYEKL. The CDR3 here is CASSLGQQETQYF. In DNA form, the CDR3 reads TGCGCCAGCAGCCTGGGACAGCAAGAGACCCAGTACTTC.

The chain couples TRBV4-1 to TRBJ1-5; possibly TRBD1 for D (6 bases). V was pared by 0 bases and J by 4 bases, with 19 bases between. The germline V gene encodes CDR1 MGHRA and CDR2 YSYEKL. The CDR3 sequence is 18 residues long. The CDR3 DNA sequence: TGCGCCAGCAGCCAAGATTTTAGCCGGGGGGCGACGAATCAGCCCCAGCATTTT. It translates to CASSQDFSRGATNQPQHF.

The rearrangement links TRBV7-3 to TRBJ1-5; perhaps TRBD1 as D (5 bases). Between the trimmed V and J ends, which lost 1 base and 0 bases, there was a span of 13 bases. Per the germline V gene, CDR1 is SGHTA and CDR2 is FQGTGA. The CDR3 runs 17 residues. In DNA, the CDR3 is TGTGCCAGCAGCTTAAATCAGGGCGGATATAGCAATCAGCCCCAGCATTTT. Its protein is CASSLNQGGYSNQPQHF.

The genes are TRBV7-7 and TRBJ2-5, with D possibly matching TRBD2 (6 bases). The CDR3 has 13 residues. In germline, CDR1 is SSHAT, CDR2 FNYEAQ (reference sequence). Trimming pared 4 bases from V and 0 bases from J, leaving 6 bases between. CDR3 region: CASSWDYQETQYF. The CDR3, as DNA: TGTGCCAGCAGCTGGGACTACCAAGAGACCCAGTACTTC.